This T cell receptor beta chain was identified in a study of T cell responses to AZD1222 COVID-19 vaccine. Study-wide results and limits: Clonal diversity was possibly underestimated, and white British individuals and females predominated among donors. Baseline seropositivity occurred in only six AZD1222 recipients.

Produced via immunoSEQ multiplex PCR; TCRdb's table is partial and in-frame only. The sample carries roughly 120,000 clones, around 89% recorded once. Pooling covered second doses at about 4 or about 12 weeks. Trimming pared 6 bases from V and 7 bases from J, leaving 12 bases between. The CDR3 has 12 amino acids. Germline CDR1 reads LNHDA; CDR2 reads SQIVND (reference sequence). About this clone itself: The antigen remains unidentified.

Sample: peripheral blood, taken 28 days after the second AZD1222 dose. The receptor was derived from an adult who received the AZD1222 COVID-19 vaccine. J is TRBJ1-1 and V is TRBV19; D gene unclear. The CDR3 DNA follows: TGTGCCAGTAGCGAGGGCCCCCTTGAAGCTTTCTTT. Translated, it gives CASSEGPLEAFF. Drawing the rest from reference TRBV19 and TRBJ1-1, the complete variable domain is DGGITQSPKYLFRKEGQNVTLSCEQNLNHDAMYWYRQDPGQGLRLIYYSQIVNDFQKGDIAEGYSVSREKKESFPLTVTSAQKNPTAFYLCASSEGPLEAFFGQGTRLTVV.